This entry describes one TCR beta chain. Its target is not known. The data stem from a study of post-analysis software for immune sequencing data. Across the whole study: Relapsing-remitting, secondary progressive and progressive-relapsing forms made up the multiple sclerosis disease courses. The study, taken as a whole, reports: Included in a set of 5 or 6 TRBV segments more frequent in patients than controls were TRBV5-6, TRBV5-1 and TRBV20-1. Batch-matched samples strongly co-clustered by F measure. Diversity measured as normalized Chao1 was significantly lower in multiple sclerosis patients than in controls.

The germline V and J ends were trimmed by 5 bases and 1 base, with 24 bases remaining between them. The CDR3 is 19 amino acids. Germline V gene lookup returns CDR1 SGHTA and CDR2 FQGTGA. Incorporated into the TCR beta cDNA libraries were unique molecular identifiers, which served to reduce PCR and sequencing biases. TCRdb re-analysed the PCR reads in MiXCR, keeping a single row per CDR3 protein. The data hold 740,000 or so distinct CDR3 sequences, with 53% observed a single time. This clonotype was obtained from a girl aged 5-17 years with multiple sclerosis. Sequencing was performed on blood. This chain links TRBV7-3 with TRBJ2-1; weak D call: TRBD1 (6 bases). CDR3 DNA: TGTGCCAGCAGCCCCCACCAACAAGTGGGGGCTAGGTCCTACAATGAGCAGTTCTTC. It translates to CASSPHQQVGARSYNEQFF.